This T cell receptor beta chain comes out of a study of blood T cell repertoires in COVID-19. Study summary: Researchers got acute and convalescent COVID-19 samples from the United States, Italy and Spain. In each case, the material was cDNA or gDNA derived from T cells, B-cell-depleted T cells, or PBMCs.

Per the authors' pipeline: How many nucleated cells were present was estimated from reference gene primer amplification. Generated by immunoSEQ multiplex PCR, the TCRdb table keeps only in-frame clones and is missing some. The DNA gave D and trimming, while V, J and clone size come from that table. The top ten hold 2.5% to 3% of the sample, which has about 70,000 clones, over 75% seen once. In the case of this clone: This sample also contains other DNA sequences that code for the same CDR3.

The CDR3 extends over 15 amino acids. CDR1 is SGHVS and CDR2 is FQNEAQ in the germline V gene. Trimming cost V 0 bases and J 2 bases, with 10 bases left between them. Sequenced sample: peripheral blood. The TCR was taken from a man older than 75 with acute or convalescent COVID-19. The chain joins TRBV7-8 to TRBJ1-2; TRBD1 is a possible D gene (6 bases). In DNA, the CDR3 is TGTGCCAGCAGCTTAGCCGGTCAGGGGAACTATGGCTACACCTTC. This encodes CASSLAGQGNYGYTF.